This T cell receptor beta chain was profiled in a study of blood T cell repertoires in COVID-19. Study summary: COVID-19 samples from acute and convalescent phases originated in the United States, Italy and Spain.

Some clones are missing from TCRdb's copy, which holds only in-frame ones; the method was immunoSEQ multiplex PCR. The sample lists more than 60,000 clones, about 88% seen once, with 43% in the top ten. This receptor was obtained from a woman aged 60 to 75 with COVID-19, enrolled during active disease. Source material: peripheral blood.

In DNA form, the CDR3 reads TGTGCCAGCAGCTCCTTAGGACAGAACTATGGCTACACCTTC. Protein: CASSSLGQNYGYTF. V gene TRBV7-8 combines with J gene TRBJ1-2; D possibly corresponds to TRBD1 (6 bases). CDR3 length: 14 residues. CDR1 and CDR2 from the germline V gene are SGHVS and FQNEAQ. Trimming shortened V by 4 bases and J by 2 bases, and 11 bases separated the two germline ends.